These 20 T cell receptor beta chains share one sample of origin, sequenced in a study of shared clonotypes between healthy human individuals (dated by TCRdb to between 2020 and 2021). The library was obtained by the immunoSEQ multiplex PCR assay. The table was pulled from immuneACCESS by TCRdb, which kept in-frame rearrangements only. Such tables lose some clones; where checked, under half of the loss comes from unresolved V genes, and the rest has no known cause. This sample comprises approximately 2.5 million clones, 90% to 95% of them detected only once. Around 0.15% of the sample is taken by the ten largest. Input material: naive CD4+ T cells sorted from blood. Per the publication, the cell subset or site label means: CD45RA+ positively selected. The source is a man younger than 30 in good health.

The chain combines TRBV2 with TRBJ1-1; a possible D gene is TRBD1 (5 bases). The CDR3 runs to 13 residues. Trimming shortened V by 4 bases and J by 5 bases, and 11 bases separated the two germline ends. Germline-derived CDR1 and CDR2 are SNHLY and FYNNEI. The CDR3 here is CASSGSGGTEAFF. CDR3 nucleotides: TGTGCCAGCAGTGGGAGTGGGGGGACTGAAGCTTTCTTT.

The rearrangement links TRBV4-3 to TRBJ1-1; the match to TRBD1 covers 10 bases. CDR1 LGHNA and CDR2 YSLEER come from the germline V gene. The CDR3 runs 13 residues. Germline trimming cut 4 bases from V and 8 bases from J; bases unmatched to any gene: 4. In nucleotides, the CDR3 is TGCGCCAGCAGCCCGACAGGGGGCCTAGAAGCTTTCTTT. Its translation: CASSPTGGLEAFF.

This chain uses TRBV30 with TRBJ1-4; D is uncertain. V dropped 1 base and J dropped 8 bases, with 14 bases sitting between them. Germline V lookup: CDR1 GTSNPN, CDR2 SVGIG (reference sequence). The CDR3 is made up of 14 amino acids. The DNA of the CDR3 is TGTGCCTGGAGTGACGAGGGTGGGAGGGAAAAACTGTTTTTT. Encoded protein: CAWSDEGGREKLFF.

On this clone: Other DNA sequences of this sample code for an identical CDR3. This sequence joins TRBV27 and TRBJ1-6, with unresolved D. The CDR3 spans 12 residues. V lost 3 bases and J lost 10, with 7 bases in between. Germline CDR1 reads MNHEY; CDR2 reads SMNVEV (reference sequence). The CDR3, as DNA: TGTGCCAGCAGTTTTCCTGACTCACCCCTCCACTTT. Translating gives CASSFPDSPLHF.

This chain links TRBV7-3 with TRBJ2-7; D is ambiguous. Germline V gene lookup returns CDR1 SGHTA and CDR2 FQGTGA. The CDR3 is made up of 13 amino acids. Trimming stripped 2 bases from V and 3 bases from J, with 8 bases between. The CDR3 here is CASSLGVGYEQYF. As DNA, the CDR3 is TGTGCCAGCAGCTTAGGCGTTGGCTACGAGCAGTACTTC.

The V gene is TRBV15, the J gene TRBJ2-1; D is undetermined. V shed 8 bases and J shed 4 bases, with 6 bases lying between them. Germline V gene sequence: CDR1 LNHNV, CDR2 YYDKDF (reference sequence). This CDR3 has 11 residues. This CDR3 reads CATLKYNEQFF. The DNA of the CDR3 is TGTGCCACCCTCAAGTACAATGAGCAGTTCTTC.

The chain recombines TRBV6-4 with TRBJ2-1; tentative D call: TRBD1 (6 bases). This CDR3 has 13 amino acids. Germline CDR1 MRHNA, CDR2 SNTAGT. With 5 bases removed from V and 4 bases from J, the gap between germline ends came to 9 bases. The CDR3 sequence: CASSKTGYNEQFF. CDR3 nucleotides: TGTGCCAGCAGTAAGACAGGATACAATGAGCAGTTCTTC.

The chain carries TRBV10-3 and TRBJ1-1, with no clear D. This CDR3 spans 14 amino acids. V lost 0 bases to trimming and J lost 4 bases, with 9 bases between them. In germline, CDR1 is ENHRY, CDR2 SYGVKD. The CDR3 region is CAISESGSGTEAFF. The CDR3 DNA reads TGTGCCATCAGTGAGTCAGGGTCTGGCACTGAAGCTTTCTTT.

The chain is built from TRBV30 and TRBJ2-7; the D call may be TRBD1 or TRBD2 (5 bases each). The CDR3 is 11 amino acids. V was clipped by 1 base and J by 12 bases, with 13 bases between them. Germline V gene data show CDR1 as GTSNPN and CDR2 as SVGIG (reference sequence). In DNA, the CDR3 is TGTGCCTGGAGTGGGGGGAGCCTGATGTACTTC. As protein: CAWSGGSLMYF.

The rearrangement joins TRBV10-2 to TRBJ2-7; 13 bases fit TRBD2. The CDR3 covers 18 residues. Trimming took 2 bases from V and 1 from J; bases not matched to a gene: 8. Germline loops: CDR1 WSHSY, CDR2 SAAADI. This chain's CDR3 is CASSEILAGGPVSYEQYF. In nucleotides, the CDR3 is TGCGCCAGCAGTGAGATACTAGCGGGGGGGCCAGTTTCCTACGAGCAGTACTTC.

Comment on this clone: Other DNA sequences in this sample translate to the same CDR3. This chain links TRBV10-3 with TRBJ1-2, with a weak D call TRBD1 (5 bases). CDR3 length: 14 amino acids. Trimming removed 3 bases at V and 3 bases at J, with 11 bases between. Germline lookup yields CDR1 ENHRY and CDR2 SYGVKD. CDR3 region: CAISERGGDYGYTF. The CDR3 bases are TGTGCCATCAGTGAACGGGGGGGAGACTATGGCTACACCTTC.

This rearrangement joins TRBV6-4 to TRBJ1-2; D unresolved. CDR1 MRHNA and CDR2 SNTAGT come from the germline V gene. V was cut by 6 bases and J by 7 bases, with 15 bases left in between. This CDR3 contains 13 residues. CDR3 sequence (DNA): TGTGCCAGCAGGATCCAAGACCGCATTGGCTACACCTTC. Translating it yields CASRIQDRIGYTF.

CDR3 DNA: TGTGCCAGCAGCCGTAGCAGATCTAACTATGGCTACACCTTC. As protein: CASSRSRSNYGYTF. The chain uses TRBV7-2 and TRBJ1-2; D gene unclear. The CDR3 spans 14 residues. The V and J ends lost 5 bases and 0 bases respectively, with 10 bases between them. The V gene's germline CDR1 is SGHTA and CDR2 FQGNSA.

The chain combines TRBV19 with TRBJ1-5; 10 bases map to TRBD1. Germline loops: CDR1 LNHDA, CDR2 SQIVND (reference sequence). The CDR3 covers 16 residues. With 4 bases clipped from V and 4 bases from J, the junction kept 7 bases outside the gene matches. Written as DNA, the CDR3 is TGTGCCAGTAGTAGCACCGGGACAGGGGATAATCAGCCCCAGCATTTT. Its translation is CASSSTGTGDNQPQHF.

This clone has a single count. The same CDR3 also results from other DNA sequences found in this sample. The genes are TRBV18 and TRBJ2-7; no firm D call. The V and J ends lost 0 bases and 2 bases respectively, with 5 bases between them. Germline loops: CDR1 KGHSH, CDR2 LQKENI. The CDR3 loop spans 13 amino acids. The CDR3 spells CASSPPTPYEQYF. CDR3 DNA sequence: TGTGCCAGCTCACCACCGACGCCCTACGAGCAGTACTTC.

The count of this clone is one. V is TRBV2 and J is TRBJ2-1; 8 bases fit TRBD1. The CDR3 is 14 amino acids. From germline, CDR1 is SNHLY and CDR2 FYNNEI. V shed 6 bases, J shed 5 bases, and the junction held 6 bases outside the gene matches. The CDR3 loop reads CASSQDRANNEQFF. In nucleotides, the CDR3 is TGTGCCAGCAGCCAGGACAGGGCAAACAATGAGCAGTTCTTC.

CDR3 amino acids: CASSLRHSGVTYEQYF. In DNA, the CDR3 is TGTGCCAGCAGCCTCAGACATAGCGGGGTCACCTACGAGCAGTACTTC. The V gene is TRBV11-1, the J gene TRBJ2-7, with 8 bases fitting TRBD2. Germline CDR1 and CDR2: SGHAT and FQDESV (reference sequence). The V gene end was trimmed by 5 bases and the J gene end by 2 bases; junction bases not matched to a gene: 11. The CDR3 length is 16 residues. Complete variable domain (other parts from reference TRBV11-1 and TRBJ2-7): EAEVAQSPRYKITEKSQAVAFWCDPISGHATLYWYRQILGQGPELLVQFQDESVVDDSQLPKDRFSAERLKGVDSTLKIQPAELGDSAMYLCASSLRHSGVTYEQYFGPGTRLTVT.

This chain connects TRBV25-1 to TRBJ1-2; 7 nucleotides match TRBD1. CDR3 length: 13 residues. CDR1 and CDR2 (germline): MGHDK, SYGVNS. V gave up 3 bases and J gave up 5 bases; unmatched junction bases: 3. The DNA for the CDR3 is TGTGCCAGCAGTGAGCCGGGACAGTATGGCTACACCTTC. This encodes CASSEPGQYGYTF.

This chain connects TRBV28 to TRBJ2-7; TRBD2 aligns across 9 bases. J was trimmed by 3 bases and V by 6 bases; bases with no gene match: 9. The CDR3 length is 15 residues. CDR1 is MDHEN and CDR2 is SYDVKM in the germline V gene. In DNA form, the CDR3 reads TGTGCCAGCAGCCGCCCCGGGACTAGCTTCTACGAGCAGTACTTC. Residues: CASSRPGTSFYEQYF.

The gene calls are TRBV18 and TRBJ2-6; D remains ambiguous. CDR3 length equals 15 residues. In germline, CDR1 is KGHSH, CDR2 LQKENI. V lost 5 bases and J lost 0, with 8 bases in between. The CDR3 nucleotides are TGTGCCAGCTCATCCCTGCCCTCTGGGGCCAACGTCCTGACTTTC. Its translation is CASSSLPSGANVLTF.